This T cell receptor (beta chain) was recovered during a study of cytomegalovirus exposure and HLA in healthy donors. From germline, CDR1 is MNHEY and CDR2 SVGAGI. V shed 6 bases and J 3 bases; nucleotides not matched to a gene: 9. The CDR3 extends over 15 amino acids. Researchers ran the PCR with 60 Vbeta and 13 Jbeta primers. TCRdb keeps only in-frame clones here, not all; method: immunoSEQ multiplex PCR. The profile shows 200,000 to 250,000 clones, 82% of them singletons. Overall study results and limits: Investigators reported 150 to 200 TCR beta chains as tied to cytomegalovirus. Previous analysis showed most TCR beta V segments were productive about 90% or about 30% of the time. A later analysis linked a missense variant in DCLRE1C to the trimming of TCR beta V and J genes.

On this clone itself: Its specificity is not known.

The V and J genes are TRBV6-5 and TRBJ2-3; 7 nucleotides agree with TRBD2. The sample comprised PBMCs. This receptor was taken from a woman between 35 and 50 years old in good health and CMV-seronegative. The CDR3 loop is CASRKASGRTDTQYF. In DNA form, the CDR3 reads TGTGCCAGCAGAAAGGCTAGCGGACGGACAGATACGCAGTATTTT.